Listed below are T cell receptor beta chains from one sample, sequenced in a study of sequential checkpoint blockade in melanoma. The assay was immunoSEQ multiplex PCR, and TCRdb's table has in-frame clones only and misses some. The sample shows under 40,000 clones, roughly 84% of them seen only once. The sample consisted of CD8+ T cells sorted from blood (inferred from file names), taken from a patient given nivolumab and ipilimumab in sequence. The source of these receptors is a human donor with melanoma. Both conserved end residues are part of each CDR3. Fields, in order: D gene, clone size, V gene, J gene, CDR3 protein, CDR3 DNA. A D gene is named only where the DNA matches it firmly. Part of the rows lack a size; the others show once, few, many or a class for expanded clones.

TRBD1	.	TRBV7-6	TRBJ2-2	CASSSGQYTGELFF	TGTGCCAGCAGCTCGGGACAGTACACCGGGGAGCTGTTTTTT
.	.	TRBV28	TRBJ2-2	CASSNDLGGDTGELFF	TGTGCCAGCAGCAACGACTTGGGTGGCGACACCGGGGAGCTGTTTTTT
TRBD1	.	TRBV15	TRBJ1-5	CATSSAGGRGNQPQHF	TGTGCCACCAGCAGTGCAGGGGGCAGGGGCAATCAGCCCCAGCATTTT
.	.	TRBV4-1	TRBJ1-1	CASSQVVQATEAFF	TGCGCCAGCAGCCAAGTCGTACAGGCGACTGAAGCTTTCTTT
.	.	TRBV5-1	TRBJ1-5	CASSLTARELGINQPQHF	TGCGCCAGCAGCTTGACGGCTAGGGAGCTAGGGATCAATCAGCCCCAGCATTTT
.	.	TRBV4-1	TRBJ1-1	CASSQGAGTEAFF	TGCGCCAGCAGCCAGGGCGCGGGCACTGAAGCTTTCTTT
.	once	TRBV5-5	TRBJ2-7	CASSATGTTYEQYF	TGTGCCAGCAGCGCAACCGGGACAACTTACGAGCAGTACTTC
TRBD1	.	TRBV7-9	TRBJ1-4	CASSLAGTGGGKLFF	TGTGCCAGCAGCTTAGCGGGGACAGGTGGGGGAAAACTGTTTTTT
.	.	TRBV19	TRBJ1-5	CASSPQGSNQPQHF	TGTGCCAGTAGTCCGCAGGGAAGCAATCAGCCCCAGCATTTT
.	.	TRBV27	TRBJ1-4	CASSYQSNEKLFF	TGTGCCAGCAGTTATCAGTCTAATGAAAAACTGTTTTTT
.	.	TRBV4-3	TRBJ1-5	CASSQDEASPQHF	TGCGCCAGCAGCCAAGATGAAGCGTCGCCCCAGCATTTT
TRBD2	.	TRBV4-1	TRBJ2-3	CASSQEGTSTGTQYF	TGCGCCAGCAGCCAAGAAGGGACTAGCACGGGTACGCAGTATTTT
.	.	TRBV4-3	TRBJ1-1	CASSQDLGGGTEAFF	TGCGCCAGCAGCCAAGATCTGGGAGGAGGCACTGAAGCTTTCTTT
.	.	TRBV4-1	TRBJ2-2	CASSQDSNTGELFF	TGCGCCAGCAGCCAAGACTCGAACACCGGGGAGCTGTTTTTT
.	.	TRBV19	TRBJ2-2	CASSIESVLTGELFF	TGTGCCAGTAGTATAGAGAGTGTCCTCACCGGGGAGCTGTTTTTT
TRBD1	.	TRBV7-2	TRBJ1-2	CASSLGQGDYGYTF	TGTGCCAGCAGCTTAGGACAGGGCGACTATGGCTACACCTTC
.	few	TRBV28	TRBJ1-5	CASSGRGSNQPQHF	TGTGCCAGCAGTGGCAGGGGTAGCAATCAGCCCCAGCATTTT
TRBD2	.	TRBV27	TRBJ2-1	CASSLSGSSYNEQFF	TGTGCCAGCAGTTTAAGCGGGAGCTCCTACAATGAGCAGTTCTTC
TRBD2	.	TRBV5-1	TRBJ2-1	CASSWLAGSRNEQFF	TGCGCCAGCAGCTGGCTAGCGGGGAGCCGGAATGAGCAGTTCTTC
TRBD1	few	TRBV7-9	TRBJ2-7	CASSGRGQGYEQYF	TGTGCCAGCAGCGGCCGGGGACAGGGTTACGAGCAGTACTTC
TRBD1	.	TRBV7-9	TRBJ2-4	CASSEKTGGSENIQYF	TGTGCCAGCAGCGAAAAGACAGGGGGCTCGGAAAACATTCAGTACTTC
.	.	TRBV5-8	TRBJ2-3	CASSLAIVPDTQYF	TGTGCCAGCAGCTTGGCTATCGTGCCAGATACGCAGTATTTT
.	.	TRBV19	TRBJ1-4	CASSRDGAARSEKLFF	TGTGCCAGTAGCAGGGATGGGGCTGCCCGGTCGGAAAAACTGTTTTTT
TRBD1	.	TRBV7-3	TRBJ2-3	CASSLGQGTDTQYF	TGTGCCAGCAGCTTGGGACAGGGCACAGATACGCAGTATTTT
.	.	TRBV7-8	TRBJ2-3	CASSKDPRQVGTDTQYF	TGTGCCAGCAGCAAGGACCCCAGACAGGTGGGCACAGATACGCAGTATTTT
TRBD2	.	TRBV27	TRBJ2-7	CASTHVRREGDYEQYF	TGTGCCAGCACCCACGTGAGAAGGGAGGGCGACTACGAGCAGTACTTC
.	once	TRBV4-2	TRBJ1-2	CASSHAGQNYGYTF	TGTGCCAGCAGCCATGCGGGGCAGAACTATGGCTACACCTTC
TRBD2	.	TRBV9	TRBJ2-1	CASSAGVGLAGYNEQFF	TGTGCCAGCAGCGCCGGAGTAGGACTAGCGGGATACAATGAGCAGTTCTTC
.	.	TRBV7-6	TRBJ2-7	CASSLASGSSYEQYF	TGTGCCAGCAGCTTAGCTAGCGGCAGCTCCTACGAGCAGTACTTC
.	.	TRBV5-1	TRBJ2-1	CASSLLGDAQFF	TGCGCCAGCAGCTTGCTCGGGGATGCGCAGTTCTTC
TRBD2	.	TRBV19	TRBJ2-1	CASSLAVSSYNEQFF	TGTGCCAGTAGTCTAGCGGTGAGCTCCTACAATGAGCAGTTCTTC
TRBD1	once	TRBV5-6	TRBJ1-2	CASSLDRDSYGYTF	TGTGCCAGCAGCTTGGATAGGGACAGCTATGGCTACACCTTC
TRBD1	.	TRBV7-2	TRBJ2-3	CASSAPGQGSGYTQYF	TGTGCCAGCAGCGCCCCGGGACAGGGAAGCGGATATACGCAGTATTTT
.	once	TRBV28	TRBJ2-2	CASRLPGGELFF	TGTGCCAGCAGGCTTCCGGGCGGGGAGCTGTTTTTT